These 16 T cell receptor beta chains share one sample of origin, sequenced in a study of molecular identifiers for immune sequencing clone quantification. TCRdb reanalysed the PCR reads using MiXCR and keeps one entry per CDR3 protein. Here the sample spans about 640,000 distinct CDR3 sequences, about 20% being singletons. The sample comprised naive CD8+ T cells from blood, with Jurkat cell RNA spiked in. The sample's subset: FACS-sorted CD8+CD4-CCR7+CD45RA+ naive T cells. The receptors derive from a human donor in good health. Some libraries in this study had Jurkat cell RNA spiked in.

Many counts were recorded for this clonotype. This sequence joins TRBV27 and TRBJ2-6; 7 bases fit TRBD1. Looked up from germline, CDR1 is MNHEY and CDR2 is SMNVEV (reference sequence). With 0 bases clipped from V and 2 bases from J, the junction kept 13 bases outside the gene matches. The CDR3 totals 20 residues. The CDR3, as DNA: TGTGCCAGCAGTTTATCTATAATTGACAGGGTTAACCCTGGGGCCAACGTCCTGACTTTC. This gives the protein CASSLSIIDRVNPGANVLTF.

The chain has TRBV12-3 or TRBV12-4 and TRBJ1-1; 9 bases line up with TRBD1. The CDR3 is 14 residues long. J gave up 4 bases and V 9 bases, and 9 bases lay outside the gene matches. CDR3 DNA: TGTGCCAGTGCCTTACAGGGGGCAGGCACTGAAGCTTTCTTT. This encodes CASALQGAGTEAFF.

With regard to this clonotype: It may be a read error: a sequence one base away is much more abundant. It is likely a read error, because the conserved phenylalanine at the end of the CDR3 is missing. This chain connects TRBV7-9 to TRBJ1-1; D is unclear. This CDR3 is built from 13 residues. V lost 4 bases and J lost 2, with 8 bases in between. Germline CDR1 reads SEHNR; CDR2 reads FQNEAQ (reference sequence). CDR3 sequence (DNA): TGTGCCAGCAGCTATAACCGAAACACTGAAGCTTTCCTT. Amino acids: CASSYNRNTEAFL.

The V and J genes are TRBV28 and TRBJ2-2, with 9 bases that match TRBD2. The CDR3 has 17 amino acids. Germline loops: CDR1 MDHEN, CDR2 SYDVKM. The trim removed 4 bases at V and 6 bases at J, leaving 12 bases unmatched. The CDR3 DNA is TGTGCCAGCAGTTCCGATGGCGGGAGGGTGTTCCCCGGGGAGCTGTTTTTT. It codes for CASSSDGGRVFPGELFF. The full variable domain, in which reference TRBV28 and TRBJ2-2 provide the parts outside the CDR3, is DVKVTQSSRYLVKRTGEKVFLECVQDMDHENMFWYRQDPGLGLRLIYFSYDVKMKEKGDIPEGYSVSREKKERFSLILESASTNQTSMYLCASSSDGGRVFPGELFFGEGSRLTVL.

This clonotype was observed a handful of times. The chain has TRBV19 and TRBJ1-1; possible D gene TRBD1, 5 bases. The CDR3 extends over 12 amino acids. Germline CDR1 and CDR2: LNHDA and SQIVND (reference sequence). The ends were cut back, 5 bases at V and 9 bases at J, with 13 bases in the middle. CDR3 sequence: CASSFPGVQAFF. In DNA form, the CDR3 reads TGTGCCAGTAGTTTTCCGGGGGTACAAGCTTTCTTT.

In this sample, this clonotype turned up many times. The rearrangement joins TRBV29-1 to TRBJ2-7; D is perhaps TRBD1 or TRBD2 (5 bases each). V dropped 4 bases and J dropped 8 bases, with 21 bases sitting between them. The CDR3 totals 14 residues. Germline values: CDR1 SQVTM, CDR2 ANQGSEA. CDR3 bases: TGCAGCGTTGTGTCATGGGACCTTAACGAGAAGCAGTACTTC. Amino acids: CSVVSWDLNEKQYF.

This clonotype was picked up many times. The V gene is TRBV6-6, the J gene TRBJ2-7; 7 bases match TRBD1. V was clipped by 3 bases and J by 7 bases; unmatched bases: 15. CDR3 length equals 16 residues. Germline loops: CDR1 MNHNY, CDR2 SVGAGI (reference sequence). The CDR3 nucleotides are TGTGCCAGCAGTTATCCAAGAACCGGGACAGAATTTGAGCAGTACTTC. This gives the protein CASSYPRTGTEFEQYF.

This clonotype was seen only a few times. The genes are TRBV19 and TRBJ1-2; no reliable D call. Per the germline V gene, CDR1 is LNHDA and CDR2 is SQIVND (reference sequence). Between the trimmed V and J ends, which lost 3 bases and 3 bases, there was a span of 8 bases. CDR3 length equals 13 residues. The CDR3 DNA follows: TGTGCCAGTAGTATCGCCGTTGACTATGGCTACACCTTC. This encodes CASSIAVDYGYTF.

The gene calls are TRBV6-6 and TRBJ2-2; 9 bases match TRBD2. J gave up 5 bases and V 11 bases, and 21 bases lay outside the gene matches. Germline lookup yields CDR1 MNHNY and CDR2 SVGAGI (reference sequence). The CDR3 runs 18 residues. DNA of the CDR3: TGTGCCGGCCCACCATCCCCTATAGCGGGAGTGGGGACCGGGGAGCTGTTTTTT. Residues: CAGPPSPIAGVGTGELFF.

This clonotype was seen a handful of times. This chain links TRBV2 with TRBJ1-5; D is perhaps TRBD1 (5 bases). Per germline, CDR1 SNHLY and CDR2 FYNNEI. V was pared by 6 bases and J by 3 bases, with 18 bases between. CDR3 length equals 16 residues. The CDR3 reads CASRPGPHGLNQPQHF. The CDR3, as DNA: TGTGCCAGCAGACCGGGACCCCATGGACTCAATCAGCCCCAGCATTTT.

This clonotype was counted many times. V and J are TRBV7-9 and TRBJ2-6; 7 bases fit TRBD1. Per the germline V gene, CDR1 is SEHNR and CDR2 is FQNEAQ (reference sequence). This CDR3 is 18 amino acids long. V shed 5 bases and J 1 base; nucleotides not matched to a gene: 11. The CDR3 protein is CASSPTTGSPSGANVLTF. CDR3 DNA sequence: TGTGCCAGCAGCCCAACGACAGGGAGCCCATCTGGGGCCAACGTCCTGACTTTC.

This clonotype was detected a few times. The rearrangement uses TRBV6-2 or TRBV6-3 and TRBJ2-5; the match to TRBD2 covers 11 bases. Germline V gives CDR1 MNHEY, CDR2 SVGEGT. The CDR3 is made up of 18 amino acids. Unmatched junction bases numbered 7, after V lost 0 bases and J lost 1 base. The CDR3 sequence is CASSYSRASGGIQETQYF. The CDR3 DNA follows: TGTGCCAGCAGTTACTCGAGGGCTAGCGGGGGGATCCAAGAGACCCAGTACTTC.

To note about this clonotype: This may come from a read error, since a much larger clone is one base off. The chain employs TRBV12-3 or TRBV12-4 and TRBJ2-7, with TRBD2 matching 7 bases. CDR3 length equals 15 residues. CDR3 sequence (DNA): TGTGTCAGCAGCCGTGTGGGACTACACCATTACGAGCAGTACTTC. Protein: CVSSRVGLHHYEQYF.

This clonotype was counted many times. The genes are TRBV25-1 and TRBJ1-5; D gene unclear. In germline, CDR1 is MGHDK, CDR2 SYGVNS. Between the trimmed V and J ends, which lost 4 bases and 5 bases, there was a span of 9 bases. CDR3 size: 13 residues. The CDR3 loop is CASSGWGDQPQHF. As DNA, the CDR3 is TGTGCCAGCAGTGGATGGGGAGATCAGCCCCAGCATTTT. The variable domain in full, completed from reference TRBV25-1 and TRBJ1-5, reads EADIYQTPRYLVIGTGKKITLECSQTMGHDKMYWYQQDPGMELHLIHYSYGVNSTEKGDLSSESTVSRIRTEHFPLTLESARPSHTSQYLCASSGWGDQPQHFGDGTRLSIL.

The table lists this clonotype with many counts. The chain carries TRBV6-2 or TRBV6-3 and TRBJ1-5, with D possibly TRBD1 on 5 matching bases. V was shortened by 2 bases and J by 2 bases, with 22 bases between the two germline ends. Germline V gene sequence: CDR1 MNHEY, CDR2 SVGEGT. CDR3 length: 19 residues. CDR3 DNA: TGTGCCAGCAGTTACGACGCCTTCTCAGTTGGGGCAGGCAATCAGCCCCAGCATTTT. The encoded protein is CASSYDAFSVGAGNQPQHF.

This clonotype was recorded many times. This sequence joins TRBV14 and TRBJ1-1, with D possibly TRBD1 on 5 matching bases. Germline CDR1 is SGHDN and CDR2 is FVKESK. The CDR3 is 15 residues long. Trimming left V 4 bases short and J 1 base short, with 13 bases between. The CDR3 DNA reads as TGTGCCAGCAGCCCCCTGGGCACAGGGAACACTGAAGCTTTCTTT. Its translation: CASSPLGTGNTEAFF. The variable domain in full, with the rest retrieved from reference TRBV14 and TRBJ1-1, is EAGVTQFPSHSVIEKGQTVTLRCDPISGHDNLYWYRRVMGKEIKFLLHFVKESKQDESGMPNNRFLAERTGGTYSTLKVQPAELEDSGVYFCASSPLGTGNTEAFFGQGTRLTVV.